The clone carrying this T cell receptor beta chain came up many times. Its antigen is undetermined. Indicated time point: patch test 1, 2 weeks after DPC sensitization. Described treatment: therapeutic diphenylcyclopropenone sensitization with weekly scalp DPC. Patients had alopecia, were aged 18 to 70, and were not pregnant. Trimming pared 6 bases from V and 8 bases from J, leaving 13 bases between. Germline V CDR1 and CDR2: LGHDT, YNNKEL (reference sequence). CDR3 length: 12 residues. These data belong to a study of human T cells and chemical hapten exposure. In the study overall: The variation in per-sample TCR yields arose mainly from small differences in pooled library volumes.

As the library was built, unique molecular identifiers were attached to individual cDNA molecules. From the RACE reads, TCRdb called clonotypes with MiXCR, one entry per CDR3 protein. Of around 50,000 distinct CDR3 sequences in the sample, about a tenth are singletons; the top ten hold roughly 15%. Whole-study findings and limits: Donors, who had alopecia, may show an immune response that differs from healthy people's.

The chain recombines TRBV3-1 with TRBJ1-2; no definite D call. The clonotype originates from a woman aged 35 to 49 with alopecia areata. Some clones in this sample may be carry-over from other donors' samples. The material sequenced was whole blood, taken in connection with sensitization to the hapten diphenylcyclopropenone (DPC). The CDR3: CASSSTRFGYTF. The CDR3 DNA reads TGTGCCAGCAGTTCCACGCGGTTCGGCTACACCTTC.